This T cell receptor (beta chain) was sequenced for a study of blood T cell repertoires in COVID-19. The V and J ends lost 5 bases and 5 bases, in that order; junction bases with no gene match: 11. In germline, CDR1 is SNHLY, CDR2 FYNNEI. This CDR3 comprises 16 residues. As handled by the study authors: Researchers report that nucleated cell counts were estimated from reference gene primer amplification. Libraries were prepared by immunoSEQ multiplex PCR; TCRdb keeps only in-frame clonotypes and omits some of them. V and J calls and clone size are as listed in that table; D and trimming were resolved from the DNA. This sample yields 150,000 to 200,000 clones, of which about nine tenths are seen a single time; 2.1% belongs to the top ten.

Sequenced sample: peripheral blood. V gene TRBV2 combines with J gene TRBJ2-1, with 8 bases that match TRBD1. The sequence was collected from a man aged 65-85 years with active or convalescent COVID-19. The CDR3 region has the DNA TGTGCCAGCAGTCGACGAGAGACAGGGGACGACAATGAGCAGTTCTTC. Amino acids: CASSRRETGDDNEQFF.